The clone carrying this TCR beta chain is medium-sized. The sample belongs to a study of blood T cell repertoires in COVID-19. Looking at the study overall: Acute-phase and convalescent COVID-19 samples originated in the United States, Italy and Spain. PBMCs, B-cell-depleted T cells, or T cells were the source of the cDNA or gDNA that made up the material.

In the authors' workflow: Cell counts per sample came from amplifying reference gene primers. Repertoires were generated with immunoSEQ multiplex PCR, while TCRdb's copy carries only in-frame clones and drops some. V and J calls and clone size are as listed in that table; D and trimming were resolved from the DNA. This table has about 250,000 clones, around nine tenths appearing once. The TCR comes from an older woman who had recovered from COVID-19. Specimen: peripheral blood.

The CDR3 DNA sequence: TGTGCCAGCAGCCGATCAGCGGGGGGGCTAGATACGCAGTATTTT. The encoded protein is CASSRSAGGLDTQYF. The rearrangement links TRBV4-2 to TRBJ2-3; 10 bases line up with TRBD2. Looked up from germline, CDR1 is LGHNA and CDR2 is YNFKEQ. V trimming: 4 bases; J trimming: 5 bases; junction bases outside the gene matches: 6. The CDR3 runs 15 residues.